These 20 T cell receptor beta chains were all obtained from the same sample, sequenced in a study of radiation and T cells in renal cell carcinoma. TCRdb keeps only in-frame clones here, not all; method: immunoSEQ multiplex PCR. The sample carries approximately 150,000 clones, less than 85% recorded once. Time point here: baseline pretreatment blood. Treatment given: 15 Gy SBRT to primary tumor, nephrectomy 4 weeks later. The sequencing used blood, collected from a patient whose treatment included radiotherapy and nephrectomy. The receptors shown here come from a woman aged 50 to 65 with renal cell carcinoma.

V gene TRBV9 combines with J gene TRBJ2-5; TRBD2 is a possible D gene (6 bases). This CDR3 region has 12 residues. V lost 4 bases and J 5 bases, leaving 9 bases between the germline ends. CDR1 and CDR2 from the germline V gene are SGDLS and YYNGEE. The DNA for the CDR3 is TGTGCCAGCAGCTTCAGCGGGGAGACCCAGTACTTC. Translated, it gives CASSFSGETQYF. Filled out from reference TRBV9 and TRBJ2-5, the complete variable domain reads DSGVTQTPKHLITATGQRVTLRCSPRSGDLSVYWYQQSLDQGLQFLIQYYNGEERAKGNILERFSAQQFPDLHSELNLSSLELGDSALYFCASSFSGETQYFGPGTRLLVL.

V and J are TRBV6-6 and TRBJ2-4; 12 positions agree with TRBD1. Unmatched junction bases numbered 6, after V lost 5 bases and J lost 7 bases. The CDR3 is made up of 15 amino acids. Germline V CDR1 and CDR2: MNHNY, SVGAGI (reference sequence). The chain's CDR3 is CASSSGTGGTNIQYF. The CDR3 bases are TGTGCCAGCAGTAGCGGGACAGGGGGCACGAACATTCAGTACTTC.

This rearrangement joins TRBV9 to TRBJ2-7; D unresolved. This CDR3 is built from 12 residues. V lost 0 bases and J 6 bases, leaving 7 bases between the germline ends. Germline CDR1 reads SGDLS; CDR2 reads YYNGEE. The CDR3 DNA sequence: TGTGCCAGCAGCGTAGTCTCTGGCGAGCAGTACTTC. This codes for CASSVVSGEQYF.

The chain employs TRBV5-6 and TRBJ1-3; no firm D call. The CDR3 runs to 14 residues. V lost 1 base to trimming and J lost 7 bases, with 12 bases between them. Per the germline V gene, CDR1 is SGHDT and CDR2 is YYEEEE. The chain's CDR3 is CASSLNWGFNTIYF. In DNA form, the CDR3 reads TGTGCCAGCAGCTTGAACTGGGGATTTAACACCATATATTTT.

This chain joins TRBV6-5 and TRBJ1-2, with D tentatively TRBD1 (6 bases). Germline loops: CDR1 MNHEY, CDR2 SVGAGI. The CDR3 is 14 residues long. V was pared by 0 bases and J by 7 bases, with 12 bases between. The CDR3 bases are TGTGCCAGCAGTTACTCAGGGGGGGCGCGTGGCTACACCTTC. It is translated as CASSYSGGARGYTF.

The V call is TRBV28, the J call TRBJ2-2, with D unclear. The CDR3 runs to 11 residues. Germline loops: CDR1 MDHEN, CDR2 SYDVKM. V lost 8 bases and J lost 4, with 5 bases in between. CDR3 coding DNA: TGTGCCAGCTCGATCACCGGGGAGCTGTTTTTT. Translated, it gives CASSITGELFF. Based on the CDR3 plus reference TRBV28 and TRBJ2-2, the full variable domain is DVKVTQSSRYLVKRTGEKVFLECVQDMDHENMFWYRQDPGLGLRLIYFSYDVKMKEKGDIPEGYSVSREKKERFSLILESASTNQTSMYLCASSITGELFFGEGSRLTVL.

The chain recombines TRBV13 with TRBJ2-5; TRBD2 might be the D (6 bases). CDR1 and CDR2 (germline): PRHDT, FYEKMQ (reference sequence). Trimming shortened V by 4 bases and J by 9 bases, and 12 bases separated the two germline ends. This CDR3 is 12 amino acids long. CDR3 protein: CASSSRDLAQYF. CDR3 DNA: TGTGCCAGCAGCTCACGGGACTTGGCCCAGTACTTC. The whole variable domain, remainder taken from reference TRBV13 and TRBJ2-5, is AAGVIQSPRHLIKEKRETATLKCYPIPRHDTVYWYQQGPGQDPQFLISFYEKMQSDKGSIPDRFSAQQFSDYHSELNMSSLELGDSALYFCASSSRDLAQYFGPGTRLLVL.

The V call is TRBV5-8, the J call TRBJ1-1; 7 positions agree with TRBD1. V trimming: 4 bases; J trimming: 4 bases; junction bases outside the gene matches: 4. The CDR3 consists of 13 residues. Per the germline V gene, CDR1 is SGHTS and CDR2 is YDEGEE. This chain's CDR3 is CASSPGQLTEAFF. As DNA, the CDR3 is TGTGCCAGCAGCCCGGGACAGCTCACTGAAGCTTTCTTT. The full variable domain, completed using reference TRBV5-8 and TRBJ1-1, is EAGVTQSPTHLIKTRGQQATLRCSPISGHTSVYWYQQALGLGLQFLLWYDEGEERNRGNFPPRFSGRQFPNYSSELNVNALELEDSALYLCASSPGQLTEAFFGQGTRLTVV.

The CDR3 sequence is CASSTTSTGLGNTIYF. CDR3 coding DNA: TGTGCCAGCAGCACTACCTCCACAGGGCTGGGAAACACCATATATTTT. The chain combines TRBV9 with TRBJ1-3; TRBD1 is a possible D gene (6 bases). In germline, CDR1 is SGDLS, CDR2 YYNGEE. This CDR3 is built from 16 residues. Trimming shortened V by 4 bases and J by 4 bases, and 18 bases separated the two germline ends.

The chain carries TRBV28 and TRBJ1-4; 7 bases match TRBD1. This CDR3 region has 15 residues. V lost 5 bases and J lost 3; bases outside the gene matches: 6. Germline V gives CDR1 MDHEN, CDR2 SYDVKM. The chain's CDR3 is CASSGAGTANEKLFF. CDR3 in DNA: TGTGCCAGCAGTGGTGCCGGGACAGCTAATGAAAAACTGTTTTTT.

This clone turned up a few times. The V call is TRBV6-1, the J call TRBJ1-6, with a possible D match to TRBD1 (6 bases). The germline V and J ends were trimmed by 6 bases and 12 bases, with 18 bases remaining between them. From germline, CDR1 is MNHNS and CDR2 SASEGT. The CDR3 totals 14 residues. CDR3: CASRPGHRTEPLHF. CDR3 nucleotide sequence: TGTGCCAGCAGACCGGGACATAGGACCGAACCCCTCCACTTT.

This clone was picked up one time. The chain is built from TRBV5-8 and TRBJ1-5; possibly TRBD1 for D (6 bases). Trimming took off 4 bases at V and 7 bases at J, with 12 bases between the two ends. The CDR3 has 13 amino acids. Germline loops: CDR1 SGHTS, CDR2 YDEGEE. The CDR3 DNA is TGTGCCAGCAGCAAGGACAGAAGCCAGCCCCAGCATTTT. Amino acid sequence: CASSKDRSQPQHF.

The chain uses TRBV15 and TRBJ2-5; weak D call: TRBD1 (6 bases). Germline loops: CDR1 LNHNV, CDR2 YYDKDF (reference sequence). Trimming pared 3 bases from V and 3 bases from J, leaving 11 bases between. This CDR3 spans 14 amino acids. CDR3 protein: CATSSQHREETQYF. The CDR3 DNA reads TGTGCCACCAGCAGCCAGCACAGGGAAGAGACCCAGTACTTC.

The chain joins TRBV28 to TRBJ1-5, with 7 bases aligning to TRBD1. The CDR3 has 15 amino acids. V trimming: 5 bases; J trimming: 7 bases; junction bases outside the gene matches: 11. The germline gives CDR1 MDHEN, CDR2 SYDVKM. The CDR3, as DNA: TGTGCCAGCAGTCAAGACAGGGAACGCGGACAGCCCCAGCATTTT. This gives the protein CASSQDRERGQPQHF. Full variable domain (rest looked up from reference TRBV28 and TRBJ1-5): DVKVTQSSRYLVKRTGEKVFLECVQDMDHENMFWYRQDPGLGLRLIYFSYDVKMKEKGDIPEGYSVSREKKERFSLILESASTNQTSMYLCASSQDRERGQPQHFGDGTRLSIL.

The chain recombines TRBV9 with TRBJ1-5; 7 positions match TRBD1. The V gene end was trimmed by 4 bases and the J gene end by 3 bases; junction bases not matched to a gene: 7. From germline, CDR1 is SGDLS and CDR2 YYNGEE. CDR3 length: 15 residues. CDR3 residues: CASSLGTANNQPQHF. The CDR3, as DNA: TGTGCCAGCAGCCTCGGGACAGCCAACAATCAGCCCCAGCATTTT.

This chain connects TRBV5-6 to TRBJ2-3, with D tentatively TRBD2 (6 bases). The CDR3 is 16 amino acids. Germline CDR1 reads SGHDT; CDR2 reads YYEEEE. The V and J ends lost 0 bases and 1 base respectively, with 12 bases between them. The CDR3 bases are TGTGCCAGCAGCTTGGTTGGGCGGGGACGCACAGATACGCAGTATTTT. Its translation: CASSLVGRGRTDTQYF.

The V gene is TRBV15, the J gene TRBJ2-7; D not resolved. CDR3 size: 16 residues. Germline V gene sequence: CDR1 LNHNV, CDR2 YYDKDF (reference sequence). Between the trimmed V and J ends, which lost 0 bases and 3 bases, there was a span of 15 bases. The DNA of the CDR3 is TGTGCCACCAGCAGAGATCTTGAGCTGAGTGGCTACGAGCAGTACTTC. Translation gives CATSRDLELSGYEQYF.

The CDR3 spells CASSLALAGGYEQYF. The CDR3 DNA is TGTGCCAGCAGCTTAGCCCTAGCGGGAGGGTACGAGCAGTACTTC. This chain joins TRBV7-2 and TRBJ2-7; 12 bases are shared with TRBD2. The V gene's germline CDR1 is SGHTA and CDR2 FQGNSA. The V gene end was trimmed by 0 bases and the J gene end by 4 bases; junction bases not matched to a gene: 1. The CDR3 has 15 amino acids.

The V and J genes are TRBV6-6 and TRBJ2-3; no reliable D call. V lost 10 bases and J lost 0, with 11 bases in between. Germline lookup yields CDR1 MNHNY and CDR2 SVGAGI (reference sequence). This CDR3 is built from 13 residues. CDR3 sequence (DNA): TGTGCCATCAAAGAGGCCAGCACAGATACGCAGTATTTT. Its translation: CAIKEASTDTQYF.

The count of this clone is one. The J gene is TRBJ2-7, the V gene TRBV13; possibly TRBD1 for D (6 bases). Germline lookup yields CDR1 PRHDT and CDR2 FYEKMQ (reference sequence). The CDR3 extends over 14 amino acids. The V and J ends lost 7 bases and 0 bases respectively, with 13 bases between them. CDR3 in amino acids: CASNEGGSSYEQYF. CDR3 sequence (DNA): TGTGCCAGCAACGAAGGGGGATCCTCCTACGAGCAGTACTTC.